The rows below give T cell receptor beta chains drawn from one sample of a study of blood T cells in healthy people across ages. One entry per CDR3 protein, called by TCRdb with MiXCR from the 5' RACE reads. Of roughly 730,000 distinct CDR3 sequences detected, roughly three fifths appear once; the ten largest clones hold around 24%. Sequences were obtained from blood. These TCRs come from a man in his forties in good health. The CDR3 runs from the conserved cysteine through the conserved F or W. The D gene is left open where the match is weak. Clone size is not always given. Where it is, it says once, few, many or a class for expanded clones.

cdr3_aa	cdr3_nt	v_call	j_call	d_call	clone_size
CSVDWPPRGLFNEQFF	TGCAGCGTTGATTGGCCCCCCCGGGGGCTTTTCAATGAGCAGTTCTTC	TRBV29-1	TRBJ2-1	NA	few
CASRGGAADTQYF	TGTGCCAGCCGCGGGGGGGCGGCAGATACGCAGTATTTT	TRBV2	TRBJ2-3	TRBD2	few
CSATDTASTDTQYF	TGCAGTGCAACGGACACAGCTAGCACAGATACGCAGTATTTT	TRBV20-1	TRBJ2-3	NA	NA
CASSVDTSKTQYF	TGCGCCAGCAGCGTGGACACCTCGAAGACCCAGTACTTC	TRBV5-1	TRBJ2-5	NA	NA
CASSLAPPLGEQYF	TGTGCCAGCAGCTTAGCGCCTCCCTTGGGGGAGCAGTACTTC	TRBV7-2	TRBJ2-7	NA	NA
CASSPERDSNQPQHF	TGTGCCAGCAGCCCGGAGAGAGATAGCAATCAGCCCCAGCATTTT	TRBV12-3/TRBV12-4	TRBJ1-5	NA	NA
CASRDPGYEQYF	TGTGCCAGCAGAGACCCCGGCTACGAGCAGTACTTC	TRBV2	TRBJ2-7	NA	few
CSARAGLLRAGGEQFF	TGCAGTGCTAGAGCGGGACTTCTTCGCGCCGGAGGTGAGCAGTTCTTC	TRBV20-1	TRBJ2-1	NA	NA
CASSQVLLAGYNEQFF	TGCGCCAGCAGCCAGGTGCTTTTAGCGGGATACAATGAGCAGTTCTTC	TRBV4-3	TRBJ2-1	TRBD2	NA
CASRQSSSWWYF	TGTGCCAGCAGGCAGTCCTCGTCATGGTGGTACTTC	TRBV6-2/TRBV6-3	TRBJ2-1	NA	NA
CASSPLARTSTDTQYF	TGTGCCAGCAGCCCCCTCGCTAGGACTAGCACAGATACGCAGTATTTT	TRBV5-4	TRBJ2-3	NA	NA
CASSPGLLAGIGYNEQFF	TGTGCCAGCAGCCCAGGTCTACTAGCGGGCATCGGCTACAATGAGCAGTTCTTC	TRBV7-2	TRBJ2-1	TRBD2	few
CSARDMGQCSTDTQYF	TGCAGTGCTAGAGATATGGGGCAGTGTAGCACAGATACGCAGTATTTT	TRBV20-1	TRBJ2-3	NA	NA
CATSDPIGRFRETQYF	TGTGCCACCAGTGACCCGATAGGGAGGTTCCGAGAGACCCAGTACTTC	TRBV24-1	TRBJ2-5	NA	NA
CSAREGAGGPKTQYF	TGCAGTGCTAGAGAGGGAGCGGGGGGCCCCAAGACCCAGTACTTC	TRBV20-1	TRBJ2-5	TRBD2	NA
CASSLGLRGVGTAQETQYF	TGTGCCAGCAGCTTAGGCCTGAGAGGAGTTGGGACAGCTCAAGAGACCCAGTACTTC	TRBV13	TRBJ2-5	TRBD1	NA
CASSSTGINQPQHF	TGTGCCAGCAGTAGTACGGGTATCAATCAGCCCCAGCATTTT	TRBV27	TRBJ1-5	NA	few
CASSLEQVMVSTEAFF	TGCGCCAGCAGCTTGGAGCAGGTCATGGTTAGCACTGAAGCTTTCTTT	TRBV5-1	TRBJ1-1	NA	NA
CASSLEGVQYF	TGTGCCAGCAGTTTAGAAGGAGTGCAGTATTTT	TRBV5-1	TRBJ2-3	NA	few
CASSLDYLTDTQYF	TGTGCCAGCAGCTTAGACTACCTCACAGATACGCAGTATTTT	TRBV7-2	TRBJ2-3	NA	NA
CASRGSVSTDTQYF	TGTGCCAGCAGGGGTAGCGTGAGCACAGATACGCAGTATTTT	TRBV9	TRBJ2-3	NA	NA
CASSPQPRDFLSYEQYF	TGTGCCAGCTCACCCCAGCCGCGTGACTTCCTCTCCTACGAGCAGTACTTC	TRBV18	TRBJ2-7	NA	NA
CASSFVSSNTGELFF	TGTGCCAGCAGCTTCGTATCCTCGAACACCGGGGAGCTGTTTTTT	TRBV7-8	TRBJ2-2	NA	few
CASEMKNIQYF	TGTGCCAGCGAAATGAAAAACATTCAGTACTTC	TRBV2	TRBJ2-4	NA	NA
CASAGDYEQYF	TGTGCCAGCGCCGGGGACTACGAGCAGTACTTC	TRBV2	TRBJ2-7	NA	many
CSARSPSGTGALHF	TGCAGTGCTAGATCCCCCTCCGGGACAGGTGCCCTCCACTTT	TRBV20-1	TRBJ1-6	TRBD1	few
CASSPPSGSVKAFF	TGTGCCAGCTCACCACCGTCGGGGTCTGTGAAAGCTTTCTTT	TRBV18	TRBJ1-1	NA	NA
CASSQGLAAYQETQYF	TGCGCCAGCAGCCAAGGGCTAGCGGCGTACCAAGAGACCCAGTACTTC	TRBV4-1	TRBJ2-5	TRBD2	few
CASSAHRDNNNEQFF	TGTGCCAGCAGTGCCCACCGGGACAATAACAATGAGCAGTTCTTC	TRBV25-1	TRBJ2-1	NA	few
CASSSISTSGRSNEQFF	TGTGCCAGCAGCTCGATATCGACTAGCGGGAGAAGTAATGAGCAGTTCTTC	TRBV11-3	TRBJ2-1	TRBD2	once
CASSRSPQETQYF	TGTGCCAGCAGCCGATCCCCTCAAGAGACCCAGTACTTC	TRBV7-8	TRBJ2-5	NA	few
CATSTGSDNNQPQHF	TGTGCCACCAGTACAGGGAGCGATAACAATCAGCCCCAGCATTTT	TRBV24-1	TRBJ1-5	NA	NA
CSAHPLGGKNSPLHF	TGCAGTGCTCACCCCTTAGGGGGGAAGAATTCACCCCTCCACTTT	TRBV20-1	TRBJ1-6	NA	NA
CASSLSGTEGTQYF	TGTGCCAGCAGCTTAAGTGGGACGGAAGGGACCCAGTACTTC	TRBV7-3	TRBJ2-5	NA	few
CTSSVGFRDVNEQFF	TGTACCAGCAGCGTAGGGTTTAGGGATGTGAATGAGCAGTTCTTC	TRBV9	TRBJ2-1	NA	once
CSVAGVASYEQYF	TGCAGCGTGGCGGGTGTCGCATCCTACGAGCAGTACTTC	TRBV29-1	TRBJ2-7	NA	NA
CASSVIVAETQYF	TGCGCCAGCAGCGTTATAGTAGCGGAGACCCAGTACTTC	TRBV5-1	TRBJ2-5	NA	NA
CASSLVGCGEDNEQYF	TGTGCCAGCAGTTTAGTCGGTTGCGGGGAGGACAATGAGCAGTACTTC	TRBV27	TRBJ2-5	NA	once
CASSQDLDSYNEQFF	TGCGCCAGCAGCCAAGATCTCGACTCTTACAATGAGCAGTTCTTC	TRBV4-3	TRBJ2-1	NA	NA
CASSLGQHNSPLHF	TGTGCCAGCAGCTTAGGACAGCATAATTCACCCCTCCACTTT	TRBV7-2	TRBJ1-6	NA	few
CASGQAGGRNEQFF	TGTGCCAGCGGACAAGCGGGAGGGAGAAATGAGCAGTTCTTC	TRBV28	TRBJ2-1	TRBD2	NA